Presented here are 26 T cell receptor beta chains from one specimen sequenced in a study of regulatory T cells in long-lasting Graves disease. Investigators prepared the TCR beta libraries by applying iRepertoire HTBI primers and Arm-PCR of CDR3 regions. TCRdb called the multiplex PCR reads again in MiXCR, with one record for every CDR3 protein. The table records about 470,000 distinct CDR3 sequences, 20% to 25% of them present only once. Regarding time point: persistent/refractory GD, antithyroid drugs over 5 years with positive TRAb. With RNA extracted from PBMCs as input, the TCR library was made. The material was peripheral blood mononuclear cells (PBMCs), obtained when the disease was refractory, from a patient treated with antithyroid drugs. These receptors originate from a female donor with Graves disease.

The V gene is TRBV20-1, the J gene TRBJ1-5; 7 bases are shared with TRBD1. V was pared by 5 bases and J by 0 bases, with 4 bases of the junction left unmatched. CDR1 is DFQATT and CDR2 is SNEGSKA in the germline V gene (reference sequence). The CDR3 contains 14 residues. CDR3 sequence: CSARQGSSNQPQHF. CDR3 sequence (DNA): TGCAGTGCTCGACAGGGTTCTAGCAATCAGCCCCAGCATTTT.

About this clonotype itself: One base away lies a much larger clone, so this may be a sequencing read error. The rearrangement links TRBV28 to TRBJ2-7; D is perhaps TRBD1 or TRBD2 (5 bases each). Germline V gene sequence: CDR1 MDHEN, CDR2 SYDVKM. Trimming stripped 7 bases from V and 0 bases from J, with 25 bases between. The CDR3 covers 18 residues. The CDR3 reads CASIPGAGLPKISYEQYF. CDR3 coding DNA: TGTGCCAGCATCCCCGGGGCAGGCCTCCCCAAAATCTCCTACGAGCAGTACTTC.

There are a few counts of this clonotype. The chain has TRBV19 and TRBJ2-7, with unresolved D. The CDR3 is 13 residues long. V was shortened by 1 base and J by 6 bases, with 10 bases between the two germline ends. Germline loops: CDR1 LNHDA, CDR2 SQIVND (reference sequence). The CDR3 loop is CASSIGEGSEQYF. In DNA form, the CDR3 reads TGTGCCAGTAGTATAGGGGAAGGGTCCGAGCAGTACTTC.

This clonotype was seen a few times. This chain links TRBV9 with TRBJ2-7; D might be TRBD1 (5 bases). V was pared by 4 bases and J by 2 bases, with 13 bases between. CDR3 size: 14 residues. Germline V lookup: CDR1 SGDLS, CDR2 YYNGEE. CDR3 in amino acids: CASSSQDEPYEQYF. CDR3 nucleotides: TGTGCCAGCAGCTCACAGGACGAGCCCTACGAGCAGTACTTC.

The J gene is TRBJ2-1, the V gene TRBV28; 8 bases are a match to TRBD2. With 5 bases clipped from V and 1 base from J, the junction kept 7 bases outside the gene matches. Germline CDR1 MDHEN, CDR2 SYDVKM. The length of the CDR3 is 16 residues. This chain's CDR3 is CASSRGTRASYNEQFF. CDR3 DNA sequence: TGTGCCAGCAGTCGCGGGACTAGGGCTTCCTACAATGAGCAGTTCTTC.

This clonotype was seen at least ten times. The V gene is TRBV2, the J gene TRBJ2-5, with 9 bases lining up with TRBD1. In germline, CDR1 is SNHLY, CDR2 FYNNEI. The CDR3 spans 15 residues. The junction had 10 bases not matched to a gene; V was cut back by 6 bases and J by 5 bases. This CDR3 is CASRPRTGAMETQYF. Here the CDR3 DNA reads TGTGCCAGCAGACCCCGGACAGGGGCTATGGAGACCCAGTACTTC.

For this clonotype: A much larger clone lies a single base off, so this may be a read error. The gene calls are TRBV27 and TRBJ2-5; D gene unclear. Per the germline V gene, CDR1 is MNHEY and CDR2 is SMNVEV (reference sequence). This CDR3 has 14 amino acids. CDR3 amino acids: CVSSPLGIQETQYF. DNA of the CDR3: TGTGTCAGCAGCCCGCTAGGAATACAAGAGACCCAGTACTTC.

The rearrangement uses TRBV2 and TRBJ2-7, with TRBD1 matching over 10 bases. Germline trimming cut 1 base from V and 12 bases from J; bases unmatched to any gene: 9. Germline V CDR1 and CDR2: SNHLY, FYNNEI. This CDR3 contains 14 residues. The DNA for the CDR3 is TGTGCCAGCAGTGAAGATAGCGGACAGGGGGATCGGTACTTC. Amino acids: CASSEDSGQGDRYF. Filled out from reference TRBV2 and TRBJ2-7, the complete variable domain reads EPEVTQTPSHQVTQMGQEVILRCVPISNHLYFYWYRQILGQKVEFLVSFYNNEISEKSEIFDDQFSVERPDGSNFTLKIRSTKLEDSAMYFCASSEDSGQGDRYFGPGTRLTVT.

This clonotype was detected ten times or more. This rearrangement joins TRBV6-2 or TRBV6-3 to TRBJ2-7; D uncertain. The V end was cut by 5 bases, the J end by 3 bases, with 11 bases between. The germline V gene has CDR1 MNHEY and CDR2 SVGEGT. CDR3 size: 13 residues. The CDR3 sequence is CASSEGLFYEQYF. The CDR3 DNA reads as TGTGCCAGCAGTGAAGGGCTCTTCTACGAGCAGTACTTC.

This clonotype was observed at least ten times. The CDR3 reads CAISESGGSGDGYTF. In nucleotides, the CDR3 is TGTGCCATCAGTGAGTCAGGGGGATCAGGCGATGGCTACACCTTC. V is TRBV10-3 and J is TRBJ1-2; TRBD1 might be the D (6 bases). Trimming took 0 bases from V and 6 from J, leaving 14 bases between them. CDR1 is ENHRY and CDR2 is SYGVKD in the germline V gene. The length of the CDR3 is 15 residues.

This clonotype was counted a few times. This rearrangement joins TRBV9 to TRBJ1-3; D is unclear. The V gene lost 4 bases and the J gene lost 0 bases, with 11 bases spanning the gap. The CDR3 has 15 residues. CDR1 is SGDLS, CDR2 YYNGEE, per germline. This CDR3 reads CASSLGSLSGNTIYF. DNA of the CDR3: TGTGCCAGCAGCTTGGGGTCACTCTCTGGAAACACCATATATTTT.

In its sample, this clonotype was seen many times. The chain combines TRBV3-1 with TRBJ2-5; either TRBD1 or TRBD2 may supply D (5 bases each). The V gene lost 2 bases and the J gene lost 4 bases, with 14 bases spanning the gap. This CDR3 spans 15 amino acids. Germline CDR1 reads LGHDT; CDR2 reads YNNKEL (reference sequence). CDR3 region: CASSQPGTDPETQYF. DNA of the CDR3: TGTGCCAGCAGCCAACCAGGGACGGACCCAGAGACCCAGTACTTC.

This clonotype was seen repeatedly, ten times or more. The chain recombines TRBV18 with TRBJ1-2; a possible D gene is TRBD1 (6 bases). From germline, CDR1 is KGHSH and CDR2 LQKENI. The germline V and J ends were trimmed by 4 bases and 4 bases, with 10 bases remaining between them. The CDR3 loop spans 13 amino acids. CDR3 nucleotide sequence: TGTGCCAGCTCACAACAGGGAAGCTATGGCTACACCTTC. This encodes CASSQQGSYGYTF.

This clonotype was detected only a few times. V usage is TRBV4-2 and J usage is TRBJ1-4, with 7 bases matching TRBD1. V was clipped by 0 bases and J by 2 bases; unmatched bases: 6. CDR1 and CDR2 from the germline V gene are LGHNA and YNFKEQ. The CDR3 covers 17 residues. The CDR3 nucleotides read TGTGCCAGCAGCCAAGATTGGACGGGACAGACTAATGAAAAACTGTTTTTT. Translated, it gives CASSQDWTGQTNEKLFF.

There are many counts of this clonotype. V and J are TRBV7-2 and TRBJ1-1, with 7 nucleotides matching TRBD1. Per the germline V gene, CDR1 is SGHTA and CDR2 is FQGNSA. The length of the CDR3 is 13 residues. V lost 6 bases, J lost 5 bases, and 6 bases stayed unmatched. The CDR3 reads CASSIQGRTEAFF. CDR3 nucleotide sequence: TGTGCCAGCAGTATACAGGGGCGGACTGAAGCTTTCTTT.

The chain carries TRBV7-9 and TRBJ2-3; no clear D gene. CDR1 and CDR2 from the germline V gene are SEHNR and FQNEAQ (reference sequence). The CDR3 has 12 amino acids. Trimming took off 5 bases at V and 6 bases at J, with 9 bases between the two ends. The CDR3 DNA is TGTGCCAGCAGCCCCCAGCTTGATACGCAGTATTTT. Protein sequence: CASSPQLDTQYF.

As concerns this clonotype: A much more abundant neighbour one base away suggests this may be a read error. CDR3 loop: CASFPPTGSMSTEAFF. The CDR3 DNA reads TGTGCCAGCTTCCCCCCCACAGGGAGTATGAGCACTGAAGCTTTCTTT. This chain links TRBV28 with TRBJ1-1; weak D call: TRBD1 (6 bases). Germline V CDR1 and CDR2: MDHEN, SYDVKM. With 8 bases removed from V and 4 bases from J, the gap between germline ends came to 23 bases. This CDR3 is 16 amino acids long.

This clonotype was seen a few times. The chain is built from TRBV20-1 and TRBJ2-2, with 8 bases matching TRBD2. The germline gives CDR1 DFQATT, CDR2 SNEGSKA (reference sequence). The junction had 5 bases not matched to a gene; V was cut back by 3 bases and J by 5 bases. CDR3 size: 14 residues. The DNA for the CDR3 is TGCAGTGCTAGTCCCAGCGGGAGTACCGGGGAGCTGTTTTTT. Amino acids: CSASPSGSTGELFF.

The chain employs TRBV10-3 and TRBJ2-4; TRBD1 is a possible D gene (6 bases). The CDR3 has 13 amino acids. Deletions cut 2 bases from V and 5 bases from J, with 7 bases between. CDR1 and CDR2 from the germline V gene are ENHRY and SYGVKD. The CDR3 loop is CAISEDRQNIQYF. CDR3 bases: TGTGCCATCAGTGAGGACAGGCAAAACATTCAGTACTTC.

This clonotype came up many times. This rearrangement joins TRBV6-5 to TRBJ2-7; D is uncertain. The V and J ends lost 2 bases and 2 bases respectively, with 13 bases between them. The CDR3 totals 15 residues. Per the germline V gene, CDR1 is MNHEY and CDR2 is SVGAGI. The CDR3 DNA follows: TGTGCCAGCAGTTACCAGGCTTCGAACCCCTACGAGCAGTACTTC. Amino acids: CASSYQASNPYEQYF.

This clonotype occurred many times. The chain joins TRBV15 to TRBJ1-2; D perhaps matches TRBD1 (5 bases). CDR3 length: 14 amino acids. CDR1 is LNHNV and CDR2 is YYDKDF in the germline V gene (reference sequence). The V and J ends lost 5 bases and 2 bases respectively, with 12 bases between them. The CDR3 is CATSPWGRNYGYTF. The CDR3 bases are TGTGCCACCAGCCCTTGGGGACGGAACTATGGCTACACCTTC.

J is TRBJ2-7 and V is TRBV6-1, with a tentative D call TRBD2 (6 bases). Germline V lookup: CDR1 MNHNS, CDR2 SASEGT. Trimming took 11 bases from V and 1 from J, leaving 15 bases between them. There are 13 residues in the CDR3. This chain's CDR3 is CAASRGSSYEQYF. CDR3 DNA: TGTGCCGCCTCACGGGGGTCGTCCTACGAGCAGTACTTC.

The gene calls are TRBV10-1 and TRBJ2-7, with TRBD1 matching 11 bases. CDR1 is WNHNN, CDR2 SYGVQD, per germline (reference sequence). V lost 10 bases, J lost 2 bases, and 19 bases stayed unmatched. The CDR3 has 18 amino acids. In DNA, the CDR3 is TGCGCCACCGACCCGGGACAGGGGGTACTAGCGCGAACCTACGAGCAGTACTTC. Amino acids: CATDPGQGVLARTYEQYF.

Comment on this clonotype: The junction departs from germline at one end; a sequencing error may be responsible. This rearrangement joins TRBV5-4 to TRBJ1-3; D not certain. From germline, CDR1 is SGHNT and CDR2 YYREEE (reference sequence). This CDR3 has 12 amino acids. In DNA form, the CDR3 reads TGTACCAGCAGCTTTGGAGGAAACACCATATATTTT. The encoded protein is CTSSFGGNTIYF.

There are many counts of this clonotype. V gene TRBV2 combines with J gene TRBJ1-1, with unresolved D. The CDR3 length is 13 residues. V was pared by 3 bases and J by 1 base, with 6 bases between. CDR1 and CDR2 from the germline V gene are SNHLY and FYNNEI. The CDR3 sequence: CASSERGNTEAFF. CDR3 nucleotide sequence: TGTGCCAGCAGTGAGCGGGGGAACACTGAAGCTTTCTTT.

There are a few counts of this clonotype. V and J are TRBV29-1 and TRBJ2-5; the D is unclear. Per the germline V gene, CDR1 is SQVTM and CDR2 is ANQGSEA. The CDR3 extends over 11 amino acids. V gave up 5 bases and J gave up 1 base, with 5 bases separating them. CDR3 sequence reads: CSVRVQETQYF. In nucleotides, the CDR3 is TGCAGCGTTCGGGTCCAAGAGACCCAGTACTTC.